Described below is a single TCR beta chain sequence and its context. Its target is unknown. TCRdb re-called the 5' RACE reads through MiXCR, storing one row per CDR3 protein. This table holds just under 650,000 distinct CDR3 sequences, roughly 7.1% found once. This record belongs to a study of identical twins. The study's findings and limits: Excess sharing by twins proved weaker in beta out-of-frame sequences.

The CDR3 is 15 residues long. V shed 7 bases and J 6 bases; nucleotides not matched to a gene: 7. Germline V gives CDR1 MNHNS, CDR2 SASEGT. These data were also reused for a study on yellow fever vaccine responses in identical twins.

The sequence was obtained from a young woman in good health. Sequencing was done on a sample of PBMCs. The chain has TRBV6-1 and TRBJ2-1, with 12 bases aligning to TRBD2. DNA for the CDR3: TGTGCCAGCACCCAGCTAGCGGGGGGGGTCAATGAGCAGTTCTTC. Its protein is CASTQLAGGVNEQFF.